This T cell receptor beta chain emerged from a study of control samples from healthy donors and cancer patients. Clones were sequenced by immunoSEQ multiplex PCR, and TCRdb holds only the in-frame ones, with some missing. The profile shows 150,000 to 200,000 clones, approximately 86% of them singletons. The CDR3 runs to 13 residues. Germline CDR1 reads MDHEN; CDR2 reads SYDVKM. V shed 6 bases, J shed 7 bases, and the junction held 3 bases outside the gene matches. The sequenced sample was blood. The J gene is TRBJ1-4, the V gene TRBV28; 9 bases are shared with TRBD1. The origin of this receptor is a man aged 18 to 30 in good health. CDR3 nucleotide sequence: TGTGCCAGCAGACAGGGGGCAGGTGAAAAACTGTTTTTT. Translating it yields CASRQGAGEKLFF.